This T cell receptor (beta chain) appears in the sequencing data of a study of molecular identifiers for immune sequencing clone quantification. V dropped 5 bases and J dropped 7 bases, with 11 bases sitting between them. The CDR3 contains 12 residues. Study findings and constraints: Over 97% of effector molecules, but under 1% in naive cells, were held by clones with more than 20 RNA copies. One million naive cells reportedly did not prevent detection of spiked Jurkat TCR RNA from one cell.

A CD8+CD4-CCR7+CD45RA+ gate was used to sort naive CD8 T cells. Preparation of the bulk TCR libraries relied on previously described methods and listed TCR primers. MiXCR, applied by TCRdb to the PCR reads, yields one record per CDR3 protein. The table includes hundreds of thousands of distinct CDR3 sequences, 24% detected once. This clonotype was counted at least ten times. Antigen specificity is unknown. This TCR was sampled from a human donor in good health. Some libraries in this study had Jurkat cell RNA spiked in. J is TRBJ2-5 and V is TRBV12-3 or TRBV12-4, with D unresolved. The sequenced sample consisted of naive CD8+ T cells from blood, with Jurkat cell RNA spiked in. Subset: FACS-sorted CD8+CD4-CCR7+CD45RA+ naive T cells. CDR3 DNA sequence: TGTGCCAGCAGTAACCTCTCCGGGACCCAGTACTTC. This gives the protein CASSNLSGTQYF.